Below, 17 T cell receptor beta chains from the same sample are listed, as sequenced in a study of cytomegalovirus exposure and HLA in healthy donors. The table came from immunoSEQ multiplex PCR; TCRdb's copy has only in-frame clones and leaves some out. The sample lists some 120,000 clones, approximately 92% seen once, with 0.95% to 1.3% in the top ten. The sample was PBMCs. Source of these receptors: a woman under 30 in good health and CMV-seronegative.

This chain's CDR3 is CASSYSRVWVNYGYTF. CDR3 bases: TGTGCCAGCAGTTACTCGAGGGTTTGGGTAAACTATGGCTACACCTTC. The V call is TRBV6-5, the J call TRBJ1-2; no clear D gene. Germline CDR1 reads MNHEY; CDR2 reads SVGAGI. Trimming removed 0 bases from V and 2 bases from J, with 13 bases in between. The CDR3 contains 16 residues.

The chain couples TRBV15 to TRBJ1-2; 12 bases fit TRBD1. Germline-derived CDR1 and CDR2 are LNHNV and YYDKDF (reference sequence). The CDR3 runs 14 residues. The J segment lost 8 bases and the V segment lost 5 bases, leaving 6 bases of the junction unmatched. CDR3 nucleotides: TGTGCCACCAGCGGGGACAGGGGGCCTGGGGGCTACACCTTC. Its protein product is CATSGDRGPGGYTF.

Written as DNA, the CDR3 is TGTGCCAGCAGTCCGACAGCCTTGGCCCCTCTCAATCAGCCCCAGCATTTT. It encodes CASSPTALAPLNQPQHF. The genes are TRBV27 and TRBJ1-5, with D maybe TRBD1 (5 bases). Germline assignment: CDR1 MNHEY and CDR2 SMNVEV (reference sequence). The CDR3 runs to 17 residues. V lost 5 bases and J lost 3, with 20 bases in between.

J is TRBJ1-1 and V is TRBV6-1; tentative D call: TRBD1 (5 bases). This CDR3 has 14 amino acids. With 3 bases removed from V and 4 bases from J, the gap between germline ends came to 12 bases. The germline V gene encodes CDR1 MNHNS and CDR2 SASEGT. The CDR3 sequence is CASSELGGSTEAFF. The CDR3 DNA is TGTGCCAGCAGTGAGTTGGGGGGGTCCACTGAAGCTTTCTTT.

This clone appeared once. The chain combines TRBV19 with TRBJ2-2; perhaps TRBD1 as D (6 bases). The germline V gene encodes CDR1 LNHDA and CDR2 SQIVND (reference sequence). The CDR3 is 13 residues long. Trimming took 6 bases from V and 8 from J, leaving 13 bases between them. CDR3 in DNA: TGTGCCAGTAGGGAACAGGGTGCAGGGGAGCTGTTTTTT. It is translated as CASREQGAGELFF.

The count of this clone is one. The rearrangement joins TRBV6-1 to TRBJ1-5; 8 bases match TRBD1. CDR1 is MNHNS and CDR2 is SASEGT in the germline V gene. The junction had 4 bases not matched to a gene; V was cut back by 4 bases and J by 2 bases. The CDR3 covers 15 residues. The CDR3 DNA reads TGTGCCAGCAGTGCCAGGGGGCAGGGCAATCAGCCCCAGCATTTT. Encoded protein: CASSARGQGNQPQHF.

V is TRBV6-5 and J is TRBJ2-1; the match to TRBD1 covers 10 bases. The V gene's germline CDR1 is MNHEY and CDR2 SVGAGI. Trimming cost V 0 bases and J 7 bases; bases outside gene matches: 6. The CDR3 contains 16 residues. The CDR3 loop reads CASSYSGDRGGNEQFF. The CDR3 DNA is TGTGCCAGCAGTTACTCGGGGGACAGGGGAGGGAATGAGCAGTTCTTC.

As to this clone: The sample has other DNA sequences that encode this CDR3 too. The rearrangement links TRBV18 to TRBJ2-3, with TRBD2 as a possible D gene (6 bases). The CDR3 loop spans 14 amino acids. V was trimmed by 3 bases and J by 2 bases, leaving 9 bases between them. The germline V gene encodes CDR1 KGHSH and CDR2 LQKENI. CDR3 loop: CASSPTGVTDTQYF. The CDR3 bases are TGTGCCAGCTCACCCACGGGGGTCACAGATACGCAGTATTTT.

The V and J genes are TRBV9 and TRBJ1-1; D is perhaps TRBD1 (6 bases). This CDR3 is built from 13 residues. V was trimmed by 2 bases and J by 5 bases, leaving 10 bases between them. In germline, CDR1 is SGDLS, CDR2 YYNGEE. The CDR3 DNA reads as TGTGCCAGCAGCGTCACAGGGATGACTGAAGCTTTCTTT. Translation: CASSVTGMTEAFF.

The chain is built from TRBV29-1 and TRBJ1-2, with 7 bases lining up with TRBD1. The trim removed 4 bases at V and 4 bases at J, leaving 3 bases unmatched. Germline-derived CDR1 and CDR2 are SQVTM and ANQGSEA. This CDR3 region has 12 residues. The CDR3 DNA reads as TGCAGCGTTGGGTCAGGGGGCTATGGCTACACCTTC. As protein: CSVGSGGYGYTF.

V and J are TRBV7-9 and TRBJ2-1, with 7 bases aligning to TRBD2. Germline V CDR1 and CDR2: SEHNR, FQNEAQ (reference sequence). With V trimmed by 9 bases and J by 4 bases, 12 bases remained unmatched. This CDR3 has 15 amino acids. CDR3 sequence reads: CARKKVGGDYNEQFF. The CDR3 region has the DNA TGTGCCAGAAAGAAAGTTGGGGGGGATTACAATGAGCAGTTCTTC. The full variable domain, its missing parts supplied by reference TRBV7-9 and TRBJ2-1, is DTGVSQNPRHKITKRGQNVTFRCDPISEHNRLYWYRQTLGQGPEFLTYFQNEAQLEKSRLLSDRFSAERPKGSFSTLEIQRTEQGDSAMYLCARKKVGGDYNEQFFGPGTRLTVL.

This clone is a singleton in its sample. The chain has TRBV19 and TRBJ2-7, with TRBD2 identical over 11 bases. The CDR3 runs 16 residues. The germline V gene encodes CDR1 LNHDA and CDR2 SQIVND (reference sequence). The J segment lost 0 bases and the V segment lost 8 bases, leaving 9 bases of the junction unmatched. The CDR3 reads CASSSWGTSGSYEQYF. DNA of the CDR3: TGTGCCAGTTCGTCCTGGGGGACTAGCGGCTCCTACGAGCAGTACTTC.

The J gene is TRBJ2-1, the V gene TRBV19, with 9 bases matching TRBD2. There are 15 residues in the CDR3. J gave up 0 bases and V 7 bases, and 4 bases lay outside the gene matches. Per the germline V gene, CDR1 is LNHDA and CDR2 is SQIVND (reference sequence). The CDR3 region has the DNA TGTGCCAGTAAGTCTAGCGGGGCCTCCTACAATGAGCAGTTCTTC. Its protein product is CASKSSGASYNEQFF.

This chain connects TRBV20-1 to TRBJ1-2; D uncertain. Germline values: CDR1 DFQATT, CDR2 SNEGSKA (reference sequence). CDR3 size: 11 residues. V lost 5 bases and J 4 bases, leaving 8 bases between the germline ends. CDR3 bases: TGCAGTGCTGACTATTTCTATGGCTACACCTTC. Translated: CSADYFYGYTF.

CDR3: CASSAKHEQFF. The CDR3 DNA is TGTGCCAGCAGTGCAAAGCATGAGCAGTTCTTC. The J gene is TRBJ2-1, the V gene TRBV27; D unresolved. In germline, CDR1 is MNHEY, CDR2 SMNVEV (reference sequence). The CDR3 has 11 amino acids. Trimming took off 5 bases at V and 8 bases at J, with 7 bases between the two ends.

The chain couples TRBV30 to TRBJ2-7; 8 nucleotides align to TRBD1. V shed 5 bases and J 3 bases; nucleotides not matched to a gene: 12. The CDR3 runs 15 residues. Germline V gene lookup returns CDR1 GTSNPN and CDR2 SVGIG (reference sequence). The CDR3 loop reads CAWGQPGGAVYEQYF. In nucleotides, the CDR3 is TGTGCCTGGGGTCAACCAGGGGGCGCGGTCTACGAGCAGTACTTC.

The rearrangement uses TRBV4-3 and TRBJ2-5; 16 bases are a match to TRBD2. The V gene's germline CDR1 is LGHNA and CDR2 YSLEER. With V trimmed by 3 bases and J by 5 bases, 15 bases remained unmatched. The CDR3 covers 20 residues. The CDR3 here is CASSQDLPGLAGGPGETQYF. The CDR3 DNA sequence: TGCGCCAGCAGCCAGGATCTACCGGGACTAGCGGGAGGGCCGGGGGAGACCCAGTACTTC.